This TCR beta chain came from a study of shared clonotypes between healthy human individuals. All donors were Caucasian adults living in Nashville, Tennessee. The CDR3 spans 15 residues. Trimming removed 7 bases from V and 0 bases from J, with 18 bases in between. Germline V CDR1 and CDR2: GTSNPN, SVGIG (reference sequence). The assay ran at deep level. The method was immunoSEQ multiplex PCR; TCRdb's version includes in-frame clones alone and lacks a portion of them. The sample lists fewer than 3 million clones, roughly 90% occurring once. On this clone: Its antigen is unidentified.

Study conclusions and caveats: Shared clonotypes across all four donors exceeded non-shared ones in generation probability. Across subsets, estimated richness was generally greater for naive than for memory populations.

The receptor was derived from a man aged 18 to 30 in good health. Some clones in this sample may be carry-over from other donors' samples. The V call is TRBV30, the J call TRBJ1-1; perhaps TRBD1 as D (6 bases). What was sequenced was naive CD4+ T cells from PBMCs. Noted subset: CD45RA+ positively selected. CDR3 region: CASKGEGGLNTEAFF. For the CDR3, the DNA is TGTGCCTCCAAGGGCGAGGGGGGCTTGAACACTGAAGCTTTCTTT.